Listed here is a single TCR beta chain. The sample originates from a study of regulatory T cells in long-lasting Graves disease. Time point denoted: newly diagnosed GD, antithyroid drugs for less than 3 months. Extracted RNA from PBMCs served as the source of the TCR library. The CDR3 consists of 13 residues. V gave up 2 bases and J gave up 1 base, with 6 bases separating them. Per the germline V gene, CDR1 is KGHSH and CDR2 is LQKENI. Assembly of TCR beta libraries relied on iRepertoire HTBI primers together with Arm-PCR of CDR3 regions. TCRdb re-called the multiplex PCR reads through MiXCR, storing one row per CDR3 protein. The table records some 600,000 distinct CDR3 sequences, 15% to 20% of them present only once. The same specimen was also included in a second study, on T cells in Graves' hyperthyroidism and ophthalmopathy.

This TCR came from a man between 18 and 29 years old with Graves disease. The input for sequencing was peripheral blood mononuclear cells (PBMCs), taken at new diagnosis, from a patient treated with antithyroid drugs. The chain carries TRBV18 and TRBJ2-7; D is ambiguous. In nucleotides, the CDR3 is TGTGCCAGCTCACCAGAGGTTTCCTACGAGCAGTACTTC. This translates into CASSPEVSYEQYF.